This TCR beta chain was captured in a study of T cells after yellow fever vaccination (dated by TCRdb to between 2018 and 2020). A note on the overall study: Libraries from fractions with low cell numbers were prepared with the SMART-Seq v4 Ultra Low Input RNA kit. Blood was drawn at multiple timepoints before and after primary and secondary immunization, with bulk PBMC replicates and cell subsets isolated. Two healthy male donors made up the cohort, one aged 18 to 29 years and the other aged 30 to 39 years. To track T-cell clones before and after primary and booster YFV17D yellow fever vaccination, bulk TCR alpha and beta repertoires were sequenced longitudinally. What the authors observed across the whole study: Because only two donors were included in the study, the extent to which the findings can be generalized is limited. A small fraction of clonotypes showed up in both the CD4 and CD8 compartments, probably as a result of convergent recombination. Most clones expanded after primary vaccination were re-detected after the booster (almost 98% of CD4 and approximately 89% of CD8), suggesting broad memory maintenance. Because abundant contaminating clonotypes from the bulk population could be contained in FACS-sorted repertoires, computational filtering was required. Compared with the primary T-cell response, the secondary T-cell response was faster but weaker, reaching its peak on day 5 rather than on day 15.

Turning to this clonotype: The target of this receptor is not known. No base-level quality is on record; no much larger clone is a single base apart.

According to the study, the label for this sample's treatment or condition signals: live attenuated yellow fever vaccine strain. At each blood-draw timepoint, two biological replicates of bulk PBMCs were collected. PBMCs were isolated from peripheral blood using a standard Ficoll-Paque protocol. TriZol was used to extract RNA from bulk PBMCs, from CD4 and CD8 fractions, and from dextramer-positive and dextramer-negative fractions. The CDR3 numbers 16 residues from cysteine through phenylalanine. Only the CDR3 DNA is retained, 48 bases long and in frame from the first base. CDR1 and CDR2 are read off the germline V gene as SGHTA and FQGNSA. V was cut back by 5 bases and J by 1 base, leaving a gap of 17 bases between them. TCR cDNA was synthesized by 5'RACE template switching, which introduced a universal primer site and unique molecular identifiers. cDNA synthesis was primed from both the TCR alpha and TCR beta constant segments. Two PCR steps were used to amplify libraries, with sample barcodes and sequencing adapters being added in the second step. Sequencing of libraries was done on Illumina HiSeq 2500 (2x100 bp) or NovaSeq (2x150 bp). On the authors' methods: Demultiplexing of reads and collapsing into UMI consensus sequences were performed with MIGEC, and V(D)J alignment was carried out with MiXCR. Using edgeR on replicate PBMC samples, clonotypes were called vaccine-responding if FDR was below 0.01 and the log2 fold change was above 5 up to day 15. Bulk clonotypes were assigned CD4 or CD8 identity according to which sequenced CD4 or CD8 repertoire held them at higher abundance. The public sequencing data were trimmed at Q25 with fastp and processed into clonotypes with MiXCR by TCRdb, which kept only in-frame beta chains. All rows with the same CDR3 protein become a single entry with the most common DNA and genes. V and J calls and clone size were set by TCRdb, not the authors. This sample comprises a few hundred thousand distinct CDR3 sequences, 8% to 9.5% of them detected only once. The ten most abundant clones make up 15% to 20% of the sample.

This sequence uses TRBV7-2 and TRBJ1-1, and possibly TRBD1, on 6 matching bases. The TCR sequence derives from a young man who received the YFV17D yellow fever vaccine. Specimen: PBMCs, collected about 41 days after the first yellow fever vaccination. CDR3 reads: CASSLGGTLQNTEAFF. The DNA sequence is as follows: TGTGCCAGCAGCCTGGGGGGGACACTCCAGAACACTGAAGCTTTCTTT.